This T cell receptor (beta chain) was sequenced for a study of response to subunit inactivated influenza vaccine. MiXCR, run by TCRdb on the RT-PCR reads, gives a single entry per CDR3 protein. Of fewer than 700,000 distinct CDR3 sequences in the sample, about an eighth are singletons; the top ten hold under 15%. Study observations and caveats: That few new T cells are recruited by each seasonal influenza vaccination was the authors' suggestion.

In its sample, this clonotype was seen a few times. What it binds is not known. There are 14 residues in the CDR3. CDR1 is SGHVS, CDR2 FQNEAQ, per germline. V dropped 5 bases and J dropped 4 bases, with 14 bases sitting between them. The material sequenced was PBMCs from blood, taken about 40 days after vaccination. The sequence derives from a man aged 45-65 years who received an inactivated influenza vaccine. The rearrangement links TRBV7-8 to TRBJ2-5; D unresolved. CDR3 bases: TGTGCCAGCAGCCCCCGGAGAACCCGAGAGACCCAGTACTTC. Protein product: CASSPRRTRETQYF.